Listed below are T cell receptor beta chains from one sample, sequenced in a study of CD4 T cells in relation to SARS-CoV-2 and coronaviruses. TCRdb keeps only in-frame clones here, not all; method: immunoSEQ multiplex PCR. This table holds roughly 36,000 clones, 70% to 90% found once. The material sequenced was memory CD4+ T cells from PBMCs. These receptors were taken from an adult with COVID-19. CDR3s include the opening cysteine and the closing phenylalanine or tryptophan. D genes are given only for firm matches. Clone size is given for some rows only: seen once, a few or many times, or a class if the clone is expanded.

d_gene: TRBD1; j_gene: TRBJ2-6; v_gene: TRBV30; abundance: NA; CDR3aa: CAWKRGQRTGANVLTF; CDR3nt: TGTGCCTGGAAAAGGGGGCAGAGAACTGGGGCCAACGTCCTGACTTTC
d_gene: NA; j_gene: TRBJ1-5; v_gene: TRBV7-9; abundance: NA; CDR3aa: CASSLGGGLQPQHF; CDR3nt: TGTGCCAGCAGCTTAGGAGGGGGGCTTCAGCCCCAGCATTTT
d_gene: TRBD2; j_gene: TRBJ2-5; v_gene: TRBV29-1; abundance: NA; CDR3aa: CSVRTSGSWETQYF; CDR3nt: TGCAGCGTCCGCACTAGCGGGAGCTGGGAGACCCAGTACTTC
d_gene: NA; j_gene: TRBJ2-5; v_gene: TRBV7-8; abundance: NA; CDR3aa: CASSPTWGELETQYF; CDR3nt: TGTGCCAGCAGCCCGACGTGGGGGGAATTAGAGACCCAGTACTTC
d_gene: NA; j_gene: TRBJ2-5; v_gene: TRBV28; abundance: NA; CDR3aa: CASTQSGVETQYF; CDR3nt: TGTGCCAGCACTCAATCGGGGGTAGAGACCCAGTACTTC
d_gene: NA; j_gene: TRBJ1-5; v_gene: TRBV28; abundance: NA; CDR3aa: CASTLPGPPSNQPQHF; CDR3nt: TGTGCCAGCACCCTTCCCGGGCCTCCTAGCAATCAGCCCCAGCATTTT
d_gene: NA; j_gene: TRBJ2-5; v_gene: TRBV9; abundance: once; CDR3aa: CASSVAGQETQYF; CDR3nt: TGTGCCAGCAGCGTAGCTGGCCAGGAGACCCAGTACTTC
d_gene: NA; j_gene: TRBJ1-5; v_gene: TRBV11-2; abundance: NA; CDR3aa: CASSLGGPIGPQHF; CDR3nt: TGTGCCAGCAGCTTAGGAGGCCCCATAGGGCCCCAGCATTTT
d_gene: NA; j_gene: TRBJ2-3; v_gene: TRBV11-3; abundance: NA; CDR3aa: CASSSRTIPDTQYF; CDR3nt: TGTGCCAGCAGCTCTCGGACCATCCCAGATACGCAGTATTTT
d_gene: TRBD1; j_gene: TRBJ1-5; v_gene: TRBV15; abundance: NA; CDR3aa: CATRPVGQGGNQPQHF; CDR3nt: TGTGCCACCCGCCCTGTAGGACAGGGGGGCAATCAGCCCCAGCATTTT
d_gene: TRBD1; j_gene: TRBJ2-2; v_gene: TRBV7-2; abundance: NA; CDR3aa: CASSLLPGGANTGELFF; CDR3nt: TGTGCCAGCAGCTTACTCCCAGGGGGCGCGAACACCGGGGAGCTGTTTTTT
d_gene: NA; j_gene: TRBJ1-5; v_gene: TRBV28; abundance: NA; CDR3aa: CASIRGFNQPQHF; CDR3nt: TGTGCCAGCATAAGGGGTTTCAATCAGCCCCAGCATTTT
d_gene: NA; j_gene: TRBJ1-1; v_gene: TRBV11-3; abundance: few; CDR3aa: CASSLDGNTEAFF; CDR3nt: TGTGCCAGCAGCTTGGACGGAAACACTGAAGCTTTCTTT
d_gene: NA; j_gene: TRBJ2-3; v_gene: TRBV30; abundance: NA; CDR3aa: CAWSVGLSTDTQYF; CDR3nt: TGTGCCTGGAGTGTAGGGCTAAGCACAGATACGCAGTATTTT
d_gene: NA; j_gene: TRBJ2-7; v_gene: TRBV10-3; abundance: NA; CDR3aa: CAISGGPGVGNYEQYF; CDR3nt: TGTGCCATCAGTGGGGGACCCGGTGTTGGTAACTACGAGCAGTACTTC
d_gene: TRBD2; j_gene: TRBJ2-2; v_gene: TRBV7-8; abundance: NA; CDR3aa: CASSPHDRLAGGEAGELFF; CDR3nt: TGTGCCAGCAGCCCCCACGACAGGCTAGCGGGAGGTGAGGCCGGGGAGCTGTTTTTT
d_gene: NA; j_gene: TRBJ2-2; v_gene: TRBV19; abundance: NA; CDR3aa: CASSIGGLLGVGELFF; CDR3nt: TGTGCCAGTAGTATCGGGGGACTGCTCGGGGTCGGGGAGCTGTTTTTT
d_gene: NA; j_gene: TRBJ2-2; v_gene: TRBV10-3; abundance: NA; CDR3aa: CAISEFSPGNTGELFF; CDR3nt: TGTGCCATCAGTGAATTCAGCCCTGGGAACACCGGGGAGCTGTTTTTT
d_gene: NA; j_gene: TRBJ2-7; v_gene: TRBV4-3; abundance: NA; CDR3aa: CASSQERLALTYEQYF; CDR3nt: TGCGCCAGCAGCCAAGAGCGGCTAGCGTTAACCTACGAGCAGTACTTC
d_gene: TRBD2; j_gene: TRBJ2-7; v_gene: TRBV5-1; abundance: NA; CDR3aa: CASNSVGEGEQYF; CDR3nt: TGCGCCAGCAACTCCGTCGGGGAGGGGGAGCAGTACTTC
d_gene: NA; j_gene: TRBJ1-4; v_gene: TRBV24-1; abundance: NA; CDR3aa: CATSDSTGGEEKLFF; CDR3nt: TGTGCCACCAGTGATTCGACAGGAGGGGAGGAAAAACTGTTTTTT
d_gene: NA; j_gene: TRBJ1-6; v_gene: TRBV28; abundance: NA; CDR3aa: CASSLRGQLRTLHF; CDR3nt: TGTGCCAGCAGCCTACGAGGACAATTGAGGACCCTCCACTTT
d_gene: TRBD2; j_gene: TRBJ2-1; v_gene: TRBV20-1; abundance: NA; CDR3aa: CSASSLGGRNNNEQFF; CDR3nt: TGCAGTGCTAGTTCCTTGGGCGGGAGAAATAACAATGAGCAGTTCTTC
d_gene: TRBD2; j_gene: TRBJ2-7; v_gene: TRBV7-8; abundance: once; CDR3aa: CASSKKIAGGTYEQYF; CDR3nt: TGTGCCAGCAGCAAAAAGATAGCGGGCGGAACCTACGAGCAGTACTTC
d_gene: TRBD2; j_gene: TRBJ2-5; v_gene: TRBV28; abundance: NA; CDR3aa: CASSFNRLAGGNQETQYF; CDR3nt: TGTGCCAGCAGTTTTAACCGACTAGCGGGAGGGAACCAAGAGACCCAGTACTTC
d_gene: NA; j_gene: TRBJ1-1; v_gene: TRBV5-4; abundance: once; CDR3aa: CASSPSFRGSEAFF; CDR3nt: TGTGCCAGCAGCCCCTCATTCAGGGGCAGTGAAGCTTTCTTT
d_gene: TRBD2; j_gene: TRBJ2-3; v_gene: TRBV29-1; abundance: NA; CDR3aa: CSVEEIRGADTQYF; CDR3nt: TGCAGCGTTGAAGAAATACGGGGGGCAGATACGCAGTATTTT
d_gene: NA; j_gene: TRBJ2-1; v_gene: TRBV5-1; abundance: NA; CDR3aa: CASSWDAGSSYNEQFF; CDR3nt: TGCGCCAGCAGCTGGGACGCGGGGAGCTCCTACAATGAGCAGTTCTTC
d_gene: TRBD1; j_gene: TRBJ2-7; v_gene: TRBV2; abundance: NA; CDR3aa: CARTTGQGVGEQYF; CDR3nt: TGTGCCAGGACGACGGGACAGGGGGTGGGGGAGCAGTACTTC
d_gene: TRBD1; j_gene: TRBJ1-2; v_gene: TRBV7-9; abundance: NA; CDR3aa: CASSFRGLNYGYTF; CDR3nt: TGTGCCAGCAGCTTCAGGGGGTTGAACTATGGCTACACCTTC
d_gene: NA; j_gene: TRBJ1-1; v_gene: TRBV3-1/TRBV3-2; abundance: once; CDR3aa: CASSQEGAQNTEAFF; CDR3nt: TGTGCCAGCAGCCAAGAGGGCGCGCAGAACACTGAAGCTTTCTTT
d_gene: NA; j_gene: TRBJ2-7; v_gene: TRBV30; abundance: once; CDR3aa: CAWSDGQPSPEQYF; CDR3nt: TGTGCCTGGAGTGACGGACAGCCCAGCCCCGAGCAGTACTTC
d_gene: NA; j_gene: TRBJ2-5; v_gene: TRBV9; abundance: NA; CDR3aa: CASSPRLNQETQYF; CDR3nt: TGTGCCAGCAGCCCTCGACTTAATCAAGAGACCCAGTACTTC
d_gene: NA; j_gene: TRBJ2-1; v_gene: TRBV7-3; abundance: NA; CDR3aa: CASSSIGTPSNEQFF; CDR3nt: TGTGCCAGCAGCTCAATTGGGACTCCAAGCAATGAGCAGTTCTTC
d_gene: NA; j_gene: TRBJ1-1; v_gene: TRBV19; abundance: few; CDR3aa: CASLARLNTEAFF; CDR3nt: TGTGCCAGTCTCGCGCGACTGAACACTGAAGCTTTCTTT
d_gene: NA; j_gene: TRBJ2-7; v_gene: TRBV29-1; abundance: NA; CDR3aa: CSVVIWDGYYEQYF; CDR3nt: TGCAGCGTTGTTATTTGGGATGGGTACTACGAGCAGTACTTC
d_gene: TRBD1; j_gene: TRBJ2-7; v_gene: TRBV7-3; abundance: NA; CDR3aa: CASSSGQAPTYEQYF; CDR3nt: TGTGCCAGCAGCTCCGGACAGGCCCCCACCTACGAGCAGTACTTC
d_gene: NA; j_gene: TRBJ2-5; v_gene: TRBV24-1; abundance: NA; CDR3aa: CATSRGPETQYF; CDR3nt: TGTGCCACCAGTCGGGGGCCAGAGACCCAGTACTTC
d_gene: NA; j_gene: TRBJ2-7; v_gene: TRBV28; abundance: NA; CDR3aa: CASIGPGTGDVSYEQYF; CDR3nt: TGTGCCAGCATAGGCCCTGGGACGGGAGATGTCTCCTACGAGCAGTACTTC
d_gene: TRBD2; j_gene: TRBJ2-1; v_gene: TRBV28; abundance: NA; CDR3aa: CASRSGLASSYNEQFF; CDR3nt: TGTGCCAGCAGGTCGGGACTAGCAAGCTCCTACAATGAGCAGTTCTTC
d_gene: TRBD2; j_gene: TRBJ2-7; v_gene: TRBV5-6; abundance: NA; CDR3aa: CASSPSGSSFEQYF; CDR3nt: TGTGCCAGCAGCCCTAGCGGGTCCTCCTTCGAGCAGTACTTC
d_gene: TRBD2; j_gene: TRBJ2-5; v_gene: TRBV5-6; abundance: NA; CDR3aa: CASSQGGLAGLETQYF; CDR3nt: TGTGCCAGCAGCCAAGGAGGACTAGCGGGATTAGAGACCCAGTACTTC
d_gene: NA; j_gene: TRBJ2-3; v_gene: TRBV11-1; abundance: NA; CDR3aa: CASSLGGTRRGDTQYF; CDR3nt: TGTGCCAGCAGCTTAGGAGGTACCCGGCGTGGAGATACGCAGTATTTT
d_gene: TRBD2; j_gene: TRBJ2-2; v_gene: TRBV28; abundance: few; CDR3aa: CASGLAGVAGELFF; CDR3nt: TGTGCCAGCGGACTAGCGGGAGTAGCCGGGGAGCTGTTTTTT
d_gene: TRBD2; j_gene: TRBJ2-3; v_gene: TRBV7-2; abundance: NA; CDR3aa: CASSTRSGRTDTQYF; CDR3nt: TGTGCCAGCAGCACCAGGAGCGGGAGGACAGATACGCAGTATTTT
d_gene: NA; j_gene: TRBJ2-1; v_gene: TRBV14; abundance: NA; CDR3aa: CASSQDIRDEQFF; CDR3nt: TGTGCCAGCAGCCAAGATATTCGGGATGAGCAGTTCTTC
d_gene: NA; j_gene: TRBJ2-1; v_gene: TRBV6-5; abundance: NA; CDR3aa: CASSFRLHNEQFF; CDR3nt: TGTGCCAGCAGTTTCCGACTGCACAATGAGCAGTTCTTC
d_gene: NA; j_gene: TRBJ2-1; v_gene: TRBV7-2; abundance: NA; CDR3aa: CASSPPLARSPYNEQFF; CDR3nt: TGTGCCAGCAGCCCCCCCCTGGCTAGAAGTCCCTACAATGAGCAGTTCTTC
d_gene: TRBD2; j_gene: TRBJ2-1; v_gene: TRBV6-5; abundance: NA; CDR3aa: CASSSITSERYNEQFF; CDR3nt: TGTGCCAGCAGTTCCATCACTAGCGAAAGATACAATGAGCAGTTCTTC
d_gene: NA; j_gene: TRBJ2-7; v_gene: TRBV19; abundance: NA; CDR3aa: CASSTSPPRQAGTEQYF; CDR3nt: TGTGCCAGTAGTACGTCCCCACCGCGACAGGCCGGGACAGAGCAGTACTTC